The clone carrying this T cell receptor (beta chain) was detected ten times or more. The CDR3 extends over 15 amino acids. V lost 3 bases, J lost 9 bases, and 15 bases lay in between. CDR1 is ENHRY, CDR2 SYGVKD, per germline. This sample was taken from a study of patients and donors after allogeneic stem cell transplantation. TCRdb re-called the RT-PCR reads through MiXCR, storing one row per CDR3 protein. The repertoire includes 200,000 to 250,000 distinct CDR3 sequences, around 14% of them detected once, and 9.5% to 13% sits in the top ten. The chain employs TRBV10-3 and TRBJ1-6; unclear D gene. Material: blood, either unsorted or a sorted T cell fraction (not recorded which). This clonotype was sampled from a human donor who was either an allogeneic HSCT recipient or a stem cell or donor lymphocyte infusion donor (not recorded which). It is not recorded whose cells these are; they may come from a transplant donor. The CDR3, as DNA: TGTGCCATCAGTGACTTGGACGTTGTTACTTCACCCCTCCACTTT. Translating gives CAISDLDVVTSPLHF.